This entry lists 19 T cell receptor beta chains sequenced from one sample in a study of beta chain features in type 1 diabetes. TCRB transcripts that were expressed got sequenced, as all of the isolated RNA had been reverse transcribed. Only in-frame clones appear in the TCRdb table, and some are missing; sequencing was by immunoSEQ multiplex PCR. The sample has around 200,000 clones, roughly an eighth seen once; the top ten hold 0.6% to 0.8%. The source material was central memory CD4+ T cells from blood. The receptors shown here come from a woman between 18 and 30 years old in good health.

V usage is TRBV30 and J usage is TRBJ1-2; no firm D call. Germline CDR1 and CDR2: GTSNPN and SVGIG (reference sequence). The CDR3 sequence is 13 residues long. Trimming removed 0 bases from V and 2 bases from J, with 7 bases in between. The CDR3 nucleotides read TGTGCCTGGAGTGTTTCCAGGAACTATGGCTACACCTTC. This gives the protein CAWSVSRNYGYTF.

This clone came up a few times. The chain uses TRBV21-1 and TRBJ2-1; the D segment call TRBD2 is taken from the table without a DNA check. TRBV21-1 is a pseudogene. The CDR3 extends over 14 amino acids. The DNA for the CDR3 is TGTGCCAGCAGGCCGACTAGCGGGCCCAATGAGCAGTTCTTC. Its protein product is CASRPTSGPNEQFF.

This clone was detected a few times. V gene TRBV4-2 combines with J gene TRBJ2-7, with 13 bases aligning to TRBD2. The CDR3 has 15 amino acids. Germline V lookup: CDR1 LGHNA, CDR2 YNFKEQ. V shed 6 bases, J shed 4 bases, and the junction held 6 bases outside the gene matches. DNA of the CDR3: TGTGCCAGCAGATCGGGACTAGCGGGGTCTTACGAGCAGTACTTC. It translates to CASRSGLAGSYEQYF.

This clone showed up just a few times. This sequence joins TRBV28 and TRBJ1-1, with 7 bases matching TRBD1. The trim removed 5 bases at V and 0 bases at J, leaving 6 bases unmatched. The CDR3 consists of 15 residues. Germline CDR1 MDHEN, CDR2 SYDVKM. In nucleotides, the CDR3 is TGTGCCAGCAGTCCTATGGACAGGCTGAACACTGAAGCTTTCTTT. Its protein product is CASSPMDRLNTEAFF.

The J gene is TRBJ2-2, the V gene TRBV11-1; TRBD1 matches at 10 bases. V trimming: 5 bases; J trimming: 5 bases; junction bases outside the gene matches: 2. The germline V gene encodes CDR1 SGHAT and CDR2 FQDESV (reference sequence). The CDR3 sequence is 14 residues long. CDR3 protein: CASSGQGGTGELFF. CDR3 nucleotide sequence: TGTGCCAGCAGCGGACAGGGGGGAACCGGGGAGCTGTTTTTT.

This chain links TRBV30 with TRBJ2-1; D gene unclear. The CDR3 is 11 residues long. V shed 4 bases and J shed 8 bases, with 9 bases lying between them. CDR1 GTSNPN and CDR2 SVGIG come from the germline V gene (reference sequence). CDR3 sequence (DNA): TGTGCCTGGACCCCCTCCCATGAGCAGTTCTTC. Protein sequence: CAWTPSHEQFF.

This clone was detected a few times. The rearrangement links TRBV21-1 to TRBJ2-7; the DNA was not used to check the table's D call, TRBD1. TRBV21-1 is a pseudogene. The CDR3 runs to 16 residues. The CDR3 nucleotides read TGTGCCAGCAGCGGAGCAGGACAGGGGAATGCCTACGAGCAGTACTTC. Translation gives CASSGAGQGNAYEQYF.

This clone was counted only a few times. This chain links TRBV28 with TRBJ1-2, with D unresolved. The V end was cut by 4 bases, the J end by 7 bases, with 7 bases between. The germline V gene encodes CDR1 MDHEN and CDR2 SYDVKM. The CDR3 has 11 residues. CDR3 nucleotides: TGTGCCAGCAGTTACATTTCTGGCTACACCTTC. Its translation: CASSYISGYTF.

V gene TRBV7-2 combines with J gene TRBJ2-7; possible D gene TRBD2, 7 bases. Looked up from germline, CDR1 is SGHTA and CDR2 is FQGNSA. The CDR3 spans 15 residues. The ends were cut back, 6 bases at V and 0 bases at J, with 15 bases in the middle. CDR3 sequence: CASSGGGPSSYEQYF. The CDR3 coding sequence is TGTGCCAGCAGTGGGGGGGGCCCAAGCTCCTACGAGCAGTACTTC.

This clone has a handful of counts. DNA of the CDR3: TGCGCCAGCAGCTCACTCCAGGGAGGGAATCGCTACACCTTC. It specifies CASSSLQGGNRYTF. The chain recombines TRBV5-1 with TRBJ1-2, with D perhaps matching TRBD1 (5 bases). The V gene lost 3 bases and the J gene lost 9 bases, with 18 bases spanning the gap. Germline V CDR1 and CDR2: SGHRS, YFSETQ. This CDR3 is built from 14 residues.

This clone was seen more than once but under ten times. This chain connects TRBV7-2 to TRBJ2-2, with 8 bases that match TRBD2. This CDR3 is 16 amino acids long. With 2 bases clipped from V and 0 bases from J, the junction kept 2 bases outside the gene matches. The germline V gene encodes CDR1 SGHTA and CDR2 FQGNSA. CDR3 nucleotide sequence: TGTGCCAGCAGCTTACTAGCGGGTTCGAACACCGGGGAGCTGTTTTTT. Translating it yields CASSLLAGSNTGELFF.

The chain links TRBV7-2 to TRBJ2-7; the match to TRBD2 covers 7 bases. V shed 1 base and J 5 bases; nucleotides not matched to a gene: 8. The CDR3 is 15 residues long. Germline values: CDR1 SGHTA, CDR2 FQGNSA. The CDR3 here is CASSLGAAGSNEQYF. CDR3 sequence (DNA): TGTGCCAGCAGCTTAGGGGCAGCGGGAAGCAACGAGCAGTACTTC.

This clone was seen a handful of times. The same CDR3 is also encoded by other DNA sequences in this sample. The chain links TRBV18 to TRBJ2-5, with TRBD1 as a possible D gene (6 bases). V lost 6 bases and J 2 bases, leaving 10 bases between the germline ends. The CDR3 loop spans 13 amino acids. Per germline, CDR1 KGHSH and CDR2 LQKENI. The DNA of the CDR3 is TGTGCCAGCTCCTTGGACAGTCAAGAGACCCAGTACTTC. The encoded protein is CASSLDSQETQYF.

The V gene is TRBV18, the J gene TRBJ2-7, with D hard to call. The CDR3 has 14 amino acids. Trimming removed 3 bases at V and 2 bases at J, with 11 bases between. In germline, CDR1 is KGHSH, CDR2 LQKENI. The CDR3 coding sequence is TGTGCCAGCTCACCCCCCCAGTCACCCTACGAGCAGTACTTC. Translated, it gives CASSPPQSPYEQYF.

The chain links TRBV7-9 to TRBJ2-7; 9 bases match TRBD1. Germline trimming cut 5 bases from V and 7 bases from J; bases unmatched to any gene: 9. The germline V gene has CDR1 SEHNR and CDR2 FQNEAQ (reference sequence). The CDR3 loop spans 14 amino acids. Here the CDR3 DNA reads TGTGCCAGCAGCCTCGGACAGGGGACCGATGAGCAGTACTTC. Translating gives CASSLGQGTDEQYF.

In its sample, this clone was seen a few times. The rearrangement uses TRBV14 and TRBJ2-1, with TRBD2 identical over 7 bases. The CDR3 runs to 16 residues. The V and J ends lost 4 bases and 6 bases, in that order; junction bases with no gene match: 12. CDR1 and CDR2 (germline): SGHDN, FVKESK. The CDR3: CASSRTTAGAANEQFF. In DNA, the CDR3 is TGTGCCAGCAGCCGCACCACCGCGGGAGCAGCCAATGAGCAGTTCTTC.

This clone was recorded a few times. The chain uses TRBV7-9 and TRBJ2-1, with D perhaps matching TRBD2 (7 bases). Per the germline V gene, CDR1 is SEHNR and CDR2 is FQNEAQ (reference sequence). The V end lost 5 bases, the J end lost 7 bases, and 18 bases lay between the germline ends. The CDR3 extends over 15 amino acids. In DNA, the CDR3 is TGTGCCAGCAGCACTCTCGGGGGGCTGGGGAATGAGCAGTTCTTC. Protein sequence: CASSTLGGLGNEQFF.

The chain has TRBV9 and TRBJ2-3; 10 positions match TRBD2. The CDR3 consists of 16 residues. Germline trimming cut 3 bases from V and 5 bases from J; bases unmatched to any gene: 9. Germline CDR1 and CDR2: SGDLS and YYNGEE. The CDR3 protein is CASSATMGLAKDTQYF. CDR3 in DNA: TGTGCCAGCAGCGCGACTATGGGACTAGCGAAAGATACGCAGTATTTT.

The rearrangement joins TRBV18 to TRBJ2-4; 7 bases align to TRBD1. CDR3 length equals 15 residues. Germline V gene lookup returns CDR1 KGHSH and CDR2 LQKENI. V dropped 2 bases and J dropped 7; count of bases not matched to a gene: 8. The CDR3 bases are TGTGCCAGCTCACCAGAGACAGGGATGAGTAACATTCAGTACTTC. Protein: CASSPETGMSNIQYF.